This T cell receptor beta chain was recovered during a study of T cell changes during pregnancy in multiple sclerosis. In germline, CDR1 is SGHNT, CDR2 YYREEE (reference sequence). V lost 0 bases and J 0 bases, leaving 12 bases between the germline ends. CDR3 size: 17 residues. Method: immunoSEQ multiplex PCR; TCRdb's copy keeps in-frame clones and lacks some. Found here are fewer than 100,000 clones, over 75% of them singletons; the top ten hold about 1.9%. The V call is TRBV5-4, the J call TRBJ1-4; D call uncertain. This TCR was recovered from a female donor with multiple sclerosis, enrolled in a pregnancy study. Sequencing used peripheral blood, obtained before pregnancy. The CDR3 loop reads CASSLGPPLATNEKLFF. In nucleotides, the CDR3 is TGTGCCAGCAGCTTGGGTCCCCCGTTAGCAACTAATGAAAAACTGTTTTTT.